This T cell receptor beta chain stems from a study of shared clonotypes between healthy human individuals. In the naive CD8 group, cells lacked CD45RO and were positively selected for CCR7, so terminally differentiated effector memory CD45RA+ cells were left out. The CDR3 length is 14 residues. CDR1 is SGHRS and CDR2 is YFSETQ in the germline V gene. V was cut by 0 bases and J by 6 bases, with 10 bases left in between. Repertoires were generated with immunoSEQ multiplex PCR, while TCRdb's copy carries only in-frame clones and drops some. The sample has just over 2,000,000 clones; 85% to 95% are singletons.

The chain combines TRBV5-1 with TRBJ2-1; no clear D gene. This TCR came from a man aged 18-30 years in good health. Sample: naive CD8+ T cells sorted from blood. The CDR3 sequence: CASSLEPGLNEQFF. DNA of the CDR3: TGCGCCAGCAGCTTGGAACCTGGCCTCAATGAGCAGTTCTTC.